This entry is about one T cell receptor (beta chain). This sample stems from a study of blood T cells in healthy people across ages. V lost 7 bases and J 13 bases, leaving 32 bases between the germline ends. Germline CDR1 and CDR2: DFQATT and SNEGSKA (reference sequence). The CDR3 covers 16 residues. A second PCR of 7 to 11 cycles used a sample-barcoded 5' primer and a J-beta primer mix. TCRdb re-derived calls from the 5' RACE reads in MiXCR, one entry per CDR3 protein. The data contain roughly 2 million distinct CDR3 sequences, around half of them singletons. Specimen: blood. The source is a woman aged 40 to 55 in good health. V usage is TRBV20-1 and J usage is TRBJ2-1; maybe TRBD1 (7 bases). CDR3 sequence: CSVRVLTRQGRETQFF. The CDR3 bases are TGCAGTGTTCGAGTCCTCACGAGACAGGGCCGGGAGACCCAGTTCTTC.